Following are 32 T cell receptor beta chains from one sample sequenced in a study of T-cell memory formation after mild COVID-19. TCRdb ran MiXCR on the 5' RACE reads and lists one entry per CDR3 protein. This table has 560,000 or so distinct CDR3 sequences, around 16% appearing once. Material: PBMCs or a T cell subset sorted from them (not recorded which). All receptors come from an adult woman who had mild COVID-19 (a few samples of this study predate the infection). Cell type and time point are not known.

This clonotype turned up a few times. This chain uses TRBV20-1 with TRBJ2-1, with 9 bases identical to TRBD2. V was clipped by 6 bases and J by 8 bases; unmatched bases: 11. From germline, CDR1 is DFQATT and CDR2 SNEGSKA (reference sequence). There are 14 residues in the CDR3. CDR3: CSAPGREGLDEQFF. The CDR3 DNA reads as TGCAGTGCCCCGGGGCGGGAGGGCTTGGATGAGCAGTTCTTC.

CDR3: CASSPGTAAYEQYF. CDR3 DNA sequence: TGTGCCAGCAGCCCCGGGACAGCGGCCTACGAGCAGTACTTC. The chain has TRBV7-6 and TRBJ2-7, with 7 bases identical to TRBD1. CDR1 is SGHVS, CDR2 FNYEAQ, per germline. The CDR3 consists of 14 residues. V lost 5 bases and J lost 2; bases outside the gene matches: 6.

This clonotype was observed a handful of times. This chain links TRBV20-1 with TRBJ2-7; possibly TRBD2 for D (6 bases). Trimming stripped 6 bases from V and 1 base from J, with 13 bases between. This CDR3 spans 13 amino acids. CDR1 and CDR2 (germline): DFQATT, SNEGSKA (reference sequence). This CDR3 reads CSALWGDSYEQYF. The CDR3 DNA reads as TGCAGTGCCCTCTGGGGGGATTCCTACGAGCAGTACTTC.

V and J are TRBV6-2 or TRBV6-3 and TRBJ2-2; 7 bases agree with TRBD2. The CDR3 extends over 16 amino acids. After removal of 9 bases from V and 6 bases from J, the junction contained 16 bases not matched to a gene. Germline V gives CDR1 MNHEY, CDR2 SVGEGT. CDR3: CASWGVAGARAGELFF. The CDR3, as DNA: TGTGCCAGTTGGGGTGTGGCGGGAGCGAGGGCCGGGGAGCTGTTTTTT.

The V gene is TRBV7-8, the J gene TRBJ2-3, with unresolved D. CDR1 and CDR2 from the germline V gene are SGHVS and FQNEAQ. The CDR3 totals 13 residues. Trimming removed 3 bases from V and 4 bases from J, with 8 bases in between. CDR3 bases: TGTGCCAGCAGCTTGCTCCAGCCAGATACGCAGTATTTT. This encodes CASSLLQPDTQYF.

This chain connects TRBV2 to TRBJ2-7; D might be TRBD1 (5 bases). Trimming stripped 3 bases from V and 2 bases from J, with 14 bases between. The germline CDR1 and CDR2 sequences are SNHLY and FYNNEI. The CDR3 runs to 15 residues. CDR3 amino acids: CASSDQGWAPYEQYF. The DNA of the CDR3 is TGTGCCAGCAGTGATCAGGGATGGGCTCCCTACGAGCAGTACTTC.

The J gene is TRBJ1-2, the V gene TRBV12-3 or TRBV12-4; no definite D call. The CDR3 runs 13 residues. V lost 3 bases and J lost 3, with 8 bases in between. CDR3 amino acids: CASSLMGDYGYTF. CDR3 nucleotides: TGTGCCAGCAGTTTGATGGGTGACTATGGCTACACCTTC.

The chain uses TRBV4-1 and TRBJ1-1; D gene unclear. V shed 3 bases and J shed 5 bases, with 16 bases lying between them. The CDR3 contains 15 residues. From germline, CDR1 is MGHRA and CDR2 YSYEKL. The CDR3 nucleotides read TGCGCCAGCAGCCAGGCGACCTACTTGGGGACTGAAGCTTTCTTT. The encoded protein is CASSQATYLGTEAFF.

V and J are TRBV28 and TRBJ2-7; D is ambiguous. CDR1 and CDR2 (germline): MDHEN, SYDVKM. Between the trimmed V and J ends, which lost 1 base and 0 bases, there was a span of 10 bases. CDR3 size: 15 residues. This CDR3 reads CASSLFAKSSYEQYF. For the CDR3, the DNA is TGTGCCAGCAGTTTATTCGCCAAGAGCTCCTACGAGCAGTACTTC.

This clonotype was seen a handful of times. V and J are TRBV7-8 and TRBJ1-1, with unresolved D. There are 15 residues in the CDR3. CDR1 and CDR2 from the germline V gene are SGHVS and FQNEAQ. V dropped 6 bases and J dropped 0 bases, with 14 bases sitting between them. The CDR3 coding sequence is TGTGCCAGCAGTATAATGTCTGAGATGAACACTGAAGCTTTCTTT. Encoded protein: CASSIMSEMNTEAFF.

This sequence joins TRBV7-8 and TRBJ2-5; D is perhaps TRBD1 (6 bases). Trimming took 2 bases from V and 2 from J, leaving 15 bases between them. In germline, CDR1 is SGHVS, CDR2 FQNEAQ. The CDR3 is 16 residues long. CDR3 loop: CASSLSRLRGQETQYF. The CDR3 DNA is TGTGCCAGCAGCTTATCCCGTCTCAGGGGACAAGAGACCCAGTACTTC.

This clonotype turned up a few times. DNA for the CDR3: TGCAGTGCTCCGGGACTAGCGGGGGCTGGGGCCAACGTCCTGACTTTC. Protein product: CSAPGLAGAGANVLTF. The J gene is TRBJ2-6, the V gene TRBV20-1; the match to TRBD2 covers 14 bases. The CDR3 totals 16 residues. The V segment lost 5 bases and the J segment 2 bases; nucleotides outside the gene matches: 2. Germline CDR1 is DFQATT and CDR2 is SNEGSKA (reference sequence).

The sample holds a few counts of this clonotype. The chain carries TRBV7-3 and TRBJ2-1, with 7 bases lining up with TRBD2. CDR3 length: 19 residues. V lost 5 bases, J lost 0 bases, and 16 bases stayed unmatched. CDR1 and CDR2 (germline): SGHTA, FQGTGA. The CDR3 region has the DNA TGTGCCAGCAGCCATCCGGTAACAGAAGCGGGGAGCTCCTACAATGAGCAGTTCTTC. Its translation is CASSHPVTEAGSSYNEQFF.

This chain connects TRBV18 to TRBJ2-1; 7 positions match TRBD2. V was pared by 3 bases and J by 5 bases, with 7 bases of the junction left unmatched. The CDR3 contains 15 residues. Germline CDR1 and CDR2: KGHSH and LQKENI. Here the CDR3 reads CASSPRAGTNNEQFF. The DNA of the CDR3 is TGTGCCAGCTCACCGAGGGCAGGGACTAACAATGAGCAGTTCTTC.

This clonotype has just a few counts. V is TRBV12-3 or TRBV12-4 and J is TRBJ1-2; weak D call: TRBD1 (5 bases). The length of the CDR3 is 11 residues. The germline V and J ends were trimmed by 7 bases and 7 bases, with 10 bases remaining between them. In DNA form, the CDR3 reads TGTGCCAGCACACTAAGGGGTGGCTACACCTTC. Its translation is CASTLRGGYTF.

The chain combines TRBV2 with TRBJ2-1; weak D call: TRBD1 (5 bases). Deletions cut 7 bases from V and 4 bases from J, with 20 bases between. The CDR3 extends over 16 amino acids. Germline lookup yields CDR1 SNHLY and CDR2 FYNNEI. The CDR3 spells CASTDPGHTDYNEQFF. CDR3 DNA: TGTGCCAGCACCGATCCAGGACATACTGATTACAATGAGCAGTTCTTC.

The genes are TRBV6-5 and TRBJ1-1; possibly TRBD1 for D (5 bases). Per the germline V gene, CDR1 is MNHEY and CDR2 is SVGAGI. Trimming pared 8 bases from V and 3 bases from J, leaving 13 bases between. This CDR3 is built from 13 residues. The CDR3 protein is CASWTRGDTEAFF. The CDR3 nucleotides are TGTGCCAGCTGGACCCGAGGGGACACTGAAGCTTTCTTT.

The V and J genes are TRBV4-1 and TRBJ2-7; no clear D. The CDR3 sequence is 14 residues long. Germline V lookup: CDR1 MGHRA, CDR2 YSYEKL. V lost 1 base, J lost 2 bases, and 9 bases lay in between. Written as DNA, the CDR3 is TGCGCCAGCAGCCAAGGGGAAGGAGCCTACGAGCAGTACTTC. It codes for CASSQGEGAYEQYF.

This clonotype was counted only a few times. In DNA, the CDR3 is TGTGCCAGCAGCTACCTAGGGACAGCTAGCACAGATACGCAGTATTTT. Translating gives CASSYLGTASTDTQYF. V and J are TRBV7-3 and TRBJ2-3; 7 bases map to TRBD1. CDR1 and CDR2 from the germline V gene are SGHTA and FQGTGA. J gave up 0 bases and V 4 bases, and 7 bases lay outside the gene matches. The CDR3 contains 16 residues.

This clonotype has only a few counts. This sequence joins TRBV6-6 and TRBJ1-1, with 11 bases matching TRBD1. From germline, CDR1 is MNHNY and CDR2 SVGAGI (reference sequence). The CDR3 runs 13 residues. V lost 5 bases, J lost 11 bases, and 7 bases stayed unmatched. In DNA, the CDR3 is TGTGCCAGCAGTGCCGGGACAGGGGGACGCGCTTTCTTT. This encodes CASSAGTGGRAFF.

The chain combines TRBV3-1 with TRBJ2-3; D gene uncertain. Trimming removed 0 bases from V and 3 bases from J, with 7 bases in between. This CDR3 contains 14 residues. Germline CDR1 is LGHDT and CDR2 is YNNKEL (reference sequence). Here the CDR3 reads CASSQDGTTDTQYF. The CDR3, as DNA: TGTGCCAGCAGCCAAGATGGAACAACAGATACGCAGTATTTT.

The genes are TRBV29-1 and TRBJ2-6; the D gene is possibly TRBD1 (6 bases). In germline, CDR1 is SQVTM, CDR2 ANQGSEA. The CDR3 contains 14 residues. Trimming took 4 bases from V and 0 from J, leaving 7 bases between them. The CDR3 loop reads CSVGDNSGANVLTF. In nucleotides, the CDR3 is TGCAGCGTTGGGGACAACTCTGGGGCCAACGTCCTGACTTTC.

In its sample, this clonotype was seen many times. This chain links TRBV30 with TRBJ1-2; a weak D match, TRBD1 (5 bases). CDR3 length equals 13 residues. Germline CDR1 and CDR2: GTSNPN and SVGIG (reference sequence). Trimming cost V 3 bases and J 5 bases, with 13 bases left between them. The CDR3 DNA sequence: TGTGCCTGGAGCAGTAGGGGCTTTTATGGCTACACCTTC. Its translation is CAWSSRGFYGYTF. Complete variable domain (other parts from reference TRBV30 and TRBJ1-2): SQTIHQWPATLVQPVGSPLSLECTVEGTSNPNLYWYRQAAGRGLQLLFYSVGIGQISSEVPQNLSASRPQDRQFILSSKKLLLSDSGFYLCAWSSRGFYGYTFGSGTRLTVV.

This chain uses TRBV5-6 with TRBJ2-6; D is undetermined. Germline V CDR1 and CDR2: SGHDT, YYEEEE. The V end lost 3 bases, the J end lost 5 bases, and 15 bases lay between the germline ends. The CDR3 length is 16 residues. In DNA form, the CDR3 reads TGTGCCAGCAGCTCCCCCCCTACAACCTGGGCCAACGTCCTGACTTTC. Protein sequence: CASSSPPTTWANVLTF. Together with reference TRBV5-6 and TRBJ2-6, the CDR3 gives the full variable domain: DAGVTQSPTHLIKTRGQQVTLRCSPKSGHDTVSWYQQALGQGPQFIFQYYEEEERQRGNFPDRFSGHQFPNYSSELNVNALLLGDSALYLCASSSPPTTWANVLTFGAGSRLTVL.

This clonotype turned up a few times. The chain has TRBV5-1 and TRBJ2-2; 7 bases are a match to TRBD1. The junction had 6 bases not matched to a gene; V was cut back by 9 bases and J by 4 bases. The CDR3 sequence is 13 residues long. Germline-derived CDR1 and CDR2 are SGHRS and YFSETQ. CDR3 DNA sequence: TGCGCCACTGGTGACAGGGTCACCGGGGAGCTGTTTTTT. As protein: CATGDRVTGELFF.

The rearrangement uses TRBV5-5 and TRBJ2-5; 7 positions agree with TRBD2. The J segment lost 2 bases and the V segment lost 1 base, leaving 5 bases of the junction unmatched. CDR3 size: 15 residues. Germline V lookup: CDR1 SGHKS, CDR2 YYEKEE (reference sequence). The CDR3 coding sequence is TGTGCCAGCAGCTTGAGACTAGCCACTCAAGAGACCCAGTACTTC. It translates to CASSLRLATQETQYF.

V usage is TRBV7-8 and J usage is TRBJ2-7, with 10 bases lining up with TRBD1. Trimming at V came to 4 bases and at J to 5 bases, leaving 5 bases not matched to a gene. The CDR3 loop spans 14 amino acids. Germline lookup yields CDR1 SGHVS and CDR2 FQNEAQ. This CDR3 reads CASSSRTGGHEQYF. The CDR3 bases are TGTGCCAGCAGCTCCAGGACAGGGGGACACGAGCAGTACTTC. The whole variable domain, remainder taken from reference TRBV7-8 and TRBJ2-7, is GAGVSQSPRYKVAKRGQDVALRCDPISGHVSLFWYQQALGQGPEFLTYFQNEAQLDKSGLPSDRFFAERPEGSVSTLKIQRTQQEDSAVYLCASSSRTGGHEQYFGPGTRLTVT.

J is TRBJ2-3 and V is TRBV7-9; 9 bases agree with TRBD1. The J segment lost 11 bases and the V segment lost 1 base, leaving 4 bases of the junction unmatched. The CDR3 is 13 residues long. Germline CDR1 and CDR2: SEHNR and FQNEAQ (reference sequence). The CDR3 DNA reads TGTGCCAGCAGCTTAGTTGGGACAGGGTTGCAGTATTTT. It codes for CASSLVGTGLQYF.

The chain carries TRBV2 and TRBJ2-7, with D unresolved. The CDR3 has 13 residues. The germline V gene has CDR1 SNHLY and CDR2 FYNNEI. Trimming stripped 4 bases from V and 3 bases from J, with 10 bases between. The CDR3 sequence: CASSVYEVYEQYF. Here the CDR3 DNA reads TGTGCCAGCAGTGTTTATGAGGTCTACGAGCAGTACTTC.

The CDR3 region is CASSYSDRGSYEQYF. CDR3 DNA sequence: TGTGCCAGCAGTTACTCCGACAGGGGTAGCTACGAGCAGTACTTC. The chain has TRBV6-6 and TRBJ2-7; 8 nucleotides align to TRBD1. Trimming cost V 0 bases and J 3 bases; bases outside gene matches: 4. Germline values: CDR1 MNHNY, CDR2 SVGAGI (reference sequence). This CDR3 spans 15 amino acids.

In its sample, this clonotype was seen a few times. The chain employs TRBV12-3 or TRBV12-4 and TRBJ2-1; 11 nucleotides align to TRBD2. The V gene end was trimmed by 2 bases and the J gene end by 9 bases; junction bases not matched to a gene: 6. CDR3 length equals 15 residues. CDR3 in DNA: TGTGCCAGCAGTTTAAGAGGACTAGCGGGTGGTGAGCAGTTCTTC. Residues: CASSLRGLAGGEQFF.

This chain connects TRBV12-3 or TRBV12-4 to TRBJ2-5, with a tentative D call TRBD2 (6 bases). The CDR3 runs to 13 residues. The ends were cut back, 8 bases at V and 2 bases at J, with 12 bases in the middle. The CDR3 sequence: CASQWGVQETQYF. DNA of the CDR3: TGTGCCAGCCAATGGGGGGTTCAAGAGACCCAGTACTTC.